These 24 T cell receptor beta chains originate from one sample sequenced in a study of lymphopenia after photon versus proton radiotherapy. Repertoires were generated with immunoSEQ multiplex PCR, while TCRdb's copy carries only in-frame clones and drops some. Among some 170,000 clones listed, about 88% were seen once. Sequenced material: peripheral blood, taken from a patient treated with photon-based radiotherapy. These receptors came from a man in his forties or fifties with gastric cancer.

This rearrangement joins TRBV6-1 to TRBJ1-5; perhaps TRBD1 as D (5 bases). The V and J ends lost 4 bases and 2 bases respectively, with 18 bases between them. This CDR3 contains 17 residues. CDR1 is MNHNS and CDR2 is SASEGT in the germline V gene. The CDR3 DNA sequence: TGTGCCAGCAGTGTTGTAGGACCCCCGGGGGGCAATCAGCCCCAGCATTTT. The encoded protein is CASSVVGPPGGNQPQHF.

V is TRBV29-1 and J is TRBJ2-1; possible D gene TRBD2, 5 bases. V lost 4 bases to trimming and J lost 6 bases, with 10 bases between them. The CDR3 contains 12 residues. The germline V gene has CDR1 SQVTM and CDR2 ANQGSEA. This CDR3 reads CSVALAINEQFF. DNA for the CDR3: TGCAGCGTTGCCTTAGCGATCAATGAGCAGTTCTTC.

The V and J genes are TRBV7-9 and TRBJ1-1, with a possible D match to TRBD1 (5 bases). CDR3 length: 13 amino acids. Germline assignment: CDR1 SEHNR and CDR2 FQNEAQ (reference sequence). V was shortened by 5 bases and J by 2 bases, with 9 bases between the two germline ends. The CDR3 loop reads CASSHGGNTEAFF. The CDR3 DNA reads TGTGCCAGCAGCCACGGGGGAAACACTGAAGCTTTCTTT.

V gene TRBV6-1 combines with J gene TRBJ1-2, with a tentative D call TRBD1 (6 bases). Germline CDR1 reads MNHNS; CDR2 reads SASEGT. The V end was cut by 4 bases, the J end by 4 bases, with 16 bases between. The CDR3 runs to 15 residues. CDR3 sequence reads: CASSAYREGGYGYTF. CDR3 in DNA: TGTGCCAGCAGTGCTTACAGGGAAGGGGGCTATGGCTACACCTTC.

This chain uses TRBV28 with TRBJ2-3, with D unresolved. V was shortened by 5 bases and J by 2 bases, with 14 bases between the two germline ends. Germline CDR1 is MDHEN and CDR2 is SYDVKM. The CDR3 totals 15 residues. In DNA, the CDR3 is TGTGCCAGCAGTCAGTCCGATGTCTTCACAGATACGCAGTATTTT. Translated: CASSQSDVFTDTQYF. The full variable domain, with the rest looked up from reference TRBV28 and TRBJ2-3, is DVKVTQSSRYLVKRTGEKVFLECVQDMDHENMFWYRQDPGLGLRLIYFSYDVKMKEKGDIPEGYSVSREKKERFSLILESASTNQTSMYLCASSQSDVFTDTQYFGPGTRLTVL.

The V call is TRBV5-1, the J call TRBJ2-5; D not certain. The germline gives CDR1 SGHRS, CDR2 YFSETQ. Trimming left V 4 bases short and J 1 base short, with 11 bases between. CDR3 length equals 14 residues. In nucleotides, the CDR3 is TGCGCCAGCAGCATAGACATACGCCAAGAGACCCAGTACTTC. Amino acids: CASSIDIRQETQYF.

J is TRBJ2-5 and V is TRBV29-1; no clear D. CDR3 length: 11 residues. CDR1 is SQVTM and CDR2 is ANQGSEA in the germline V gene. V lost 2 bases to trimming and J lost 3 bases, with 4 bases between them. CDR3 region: CSVEREETQYF. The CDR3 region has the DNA TGCAGCGTTGAAAGGGAAGAGACCCAGTACTTC.

The CDR3 DNA is TGTGCCAGCAGTTTTTACTCCTCCTACAATGAGCAGTTCTTC. Its protein product is CASSFYSSYNEQFF. This rearrangement joins TRBV27 to TRBJ2-1; D is unclear. Germline CDR1 reads MNHEY; CDR2 reads SMNVEV (reference sequence). The CDR3 loop spans 14 amino acids. The ends were cut back, 3 bases at V and 0 bases at J, with 6 bases in the middle.

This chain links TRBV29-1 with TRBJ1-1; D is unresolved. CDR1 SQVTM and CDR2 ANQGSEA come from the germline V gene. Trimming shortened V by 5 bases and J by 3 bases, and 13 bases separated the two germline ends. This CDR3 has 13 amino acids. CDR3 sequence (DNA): TGCAGCGTTAGAGTACGGCAGGACACTGAAGCTTTCTTT. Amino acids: CSVRVRQDTEAFF.

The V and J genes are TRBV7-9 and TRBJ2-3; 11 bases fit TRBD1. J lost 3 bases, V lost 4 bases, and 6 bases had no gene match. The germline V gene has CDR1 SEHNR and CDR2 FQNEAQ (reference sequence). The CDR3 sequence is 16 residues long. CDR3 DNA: TGTGCCAGCAGCTACGGGACAGGGGGAGGGACAGATACGCAGTATTTT. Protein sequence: CASSYGTGGGTDTQYF.

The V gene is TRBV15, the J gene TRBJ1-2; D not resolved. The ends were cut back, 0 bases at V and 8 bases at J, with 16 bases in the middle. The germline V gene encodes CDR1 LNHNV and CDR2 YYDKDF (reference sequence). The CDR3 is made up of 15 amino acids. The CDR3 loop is CATSRDLGSSYGYTF. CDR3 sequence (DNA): TGTGCCACCAGCAGAGATCTAGGCAGTTCTTACGGCTACACCTTC.

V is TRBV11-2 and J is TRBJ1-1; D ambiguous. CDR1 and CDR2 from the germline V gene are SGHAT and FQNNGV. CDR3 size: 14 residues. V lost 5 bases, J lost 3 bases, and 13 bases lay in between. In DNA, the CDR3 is TGTGCCAGCAGCCCGTTGATGGGCTACACTGAAGCTTTCTTT. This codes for CASSPLMGYTEAFF.

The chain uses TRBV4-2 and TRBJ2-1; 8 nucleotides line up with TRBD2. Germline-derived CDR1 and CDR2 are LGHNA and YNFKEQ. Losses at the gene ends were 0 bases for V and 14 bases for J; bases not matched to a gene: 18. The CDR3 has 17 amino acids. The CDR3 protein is CASSQDPLASGRDWEFF. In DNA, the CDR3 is TGTGCCAGCAGCCAAGATCCCTTAGCGAGCGGGAGAGACTGGGAGTTCTTC.

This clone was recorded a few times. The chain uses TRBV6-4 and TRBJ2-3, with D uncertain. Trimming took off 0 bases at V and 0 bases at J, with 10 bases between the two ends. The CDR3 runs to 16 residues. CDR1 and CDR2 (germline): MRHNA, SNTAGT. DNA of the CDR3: TGTGCCAGCAGTGACTCGTTAGAGCCAAGCACAGATACGCAGTATTTT. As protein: CASSDSLEPSTDTQYF.

CDR3: CASSETLQFF. The CDR3 nucleotides read TGTGCCAGCAGTGAAACCCTCCAGTTCTTC. V and J are TRBV2 and TRBJ2-1; D call uncertain. Germline values: CDR1 SNHLY, CDR2 FYNNEI. V was cut by 2 bases and J by 13 bases, with 6 bases left in between. The CDR3 covers 10 residues.

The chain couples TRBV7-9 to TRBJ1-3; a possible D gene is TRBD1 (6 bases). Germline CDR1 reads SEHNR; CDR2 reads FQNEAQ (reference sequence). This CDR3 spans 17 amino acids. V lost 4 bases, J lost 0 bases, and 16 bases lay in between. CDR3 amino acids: CASSYLLTGSSGNTIYF. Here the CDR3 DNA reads TGTGCCAGCAGCTATCTATTAACAGGGTCCTCTGGAAACACCATATATTTT. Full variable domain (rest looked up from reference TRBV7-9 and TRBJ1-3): DTGVSQNPRHKITKRGQNVTFRCDPISEHNRLYWYRQTLGQGPEFLTYFQNEAQLEKSRLLSDRFSAERPKGSFSTLEIQRTEQGDSAMYLCASSYLLTGSSGNTIYFGEGSWLTVV.

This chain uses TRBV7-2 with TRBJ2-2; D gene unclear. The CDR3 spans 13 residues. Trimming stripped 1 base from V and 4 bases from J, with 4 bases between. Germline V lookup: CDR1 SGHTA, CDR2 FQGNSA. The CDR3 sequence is CASSLVSTGELFF. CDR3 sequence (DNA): TGTGCCAGCAGCTTAGTCAGCACCGGGGAGCTGTTTTTT.

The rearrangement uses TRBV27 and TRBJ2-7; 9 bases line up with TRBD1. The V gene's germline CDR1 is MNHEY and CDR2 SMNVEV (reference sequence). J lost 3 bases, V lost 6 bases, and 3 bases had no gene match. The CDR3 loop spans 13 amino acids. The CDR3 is CASRDRGIYEQYF. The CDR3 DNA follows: TGTGCCAGCAGAGACAGGGGGATCTACGAGCAGTACTTC.

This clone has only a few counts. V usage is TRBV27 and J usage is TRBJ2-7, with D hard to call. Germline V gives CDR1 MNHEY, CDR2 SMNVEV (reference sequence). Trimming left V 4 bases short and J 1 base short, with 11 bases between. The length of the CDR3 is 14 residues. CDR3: CASSSASDSYEQYF. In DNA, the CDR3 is TGTGCCAGCAGTTCAGCCTCGGATTCCTACGAGCAGTACTTC.

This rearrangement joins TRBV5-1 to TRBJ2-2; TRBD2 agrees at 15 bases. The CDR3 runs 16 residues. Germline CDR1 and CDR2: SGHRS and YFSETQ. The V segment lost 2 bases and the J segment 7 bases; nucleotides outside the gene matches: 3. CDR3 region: CASSFPGLAGGGELFF. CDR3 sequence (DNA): TGCGCCAGCAGCTTCCCGGGACTAGCGGGAGGCGGGGAGCTGTTTTTT.

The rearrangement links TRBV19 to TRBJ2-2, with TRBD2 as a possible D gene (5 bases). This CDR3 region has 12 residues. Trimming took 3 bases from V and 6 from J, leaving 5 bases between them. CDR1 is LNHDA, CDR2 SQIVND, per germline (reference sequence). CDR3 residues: CASSMRAGELFF. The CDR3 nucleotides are TGTGCCAGTAGTATGCGGGCCGGGGAGCTGTTTTTT.

The chain's CDR3 is CASSPVLARETQYF. The DNA of the CDR3 is TGTGCCAGCAGCCCCGTTCTAGCACGAGAGACCCAGTACTTC. This chain links TRBV5-4 with TRBJ2-5; TRBD2 is a possible D gene (5 bases). The germline CDR1 and CDR2 sequences are SGHNT and YYREEE (reference sequence). Trimming took 4 bases from V and 4 from J, leaving 14 bases between them. This CDR3 is 14 amino acids long.

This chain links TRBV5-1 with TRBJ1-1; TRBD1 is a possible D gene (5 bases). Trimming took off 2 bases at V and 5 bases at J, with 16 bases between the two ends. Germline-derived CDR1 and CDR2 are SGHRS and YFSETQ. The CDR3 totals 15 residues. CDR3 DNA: TGCGCCAGCAGCTTATTGCAGGGAGGATTTACTGAAGCTTTCTTT. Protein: CASSLLQGGFTEAFF.

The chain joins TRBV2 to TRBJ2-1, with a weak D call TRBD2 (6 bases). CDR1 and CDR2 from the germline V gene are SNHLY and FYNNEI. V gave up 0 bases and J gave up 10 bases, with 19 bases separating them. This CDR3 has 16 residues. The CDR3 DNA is TGTGCCAGCAGTGAAGCGCTGGGGACTTCGCTCAACGAGCAGTTCTTC. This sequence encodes CASSEALGTSLNEQFF.